The T cell receptor (beta chain) described here comes from a study of monozygotic twins with inflammatory bowel disease. As concerns this clonotype: Antigen: not known.

One entry per CDR3 protein, without DNA, is what TCRdb gives after re-calling the 5' RACE reads. This table holds approximately 330,000 distinct CDR3 sequences. Study-wide results and caveats: Support for a single strong signal or clonotype associated with IBD was absent.

Blood samples, whole and unsorted for T cells, yielded the isolated total RNA. Sequenced sample: blood. This TCR derives from a human donor with ulcerative colitis or Crohn's disease, or a healthy co-twin of an affected twin (not recorded which).

CDR3 loop: CSATPFRLDRYTDTQYF. The chain employs TRBV20-1 and TRBJ2-3; TCRdb lists TRBD1, though no DNA is available to test this call. Germline V lookup: CDR1 DFQATT, CDR2 SNEGSKA (reference sequence). There are 17 residues in the CDR3.